Following are 12 T cell receptor beta chains from one sample sequenced in a study of cytomegalovirus exposure and HLA in healthy donors (dated by TCRdb to the late 2010s). Libraries were constructed by the immunoSEQ multiplex PCR assay. A mixture of 60 forward primers for TCR Vbeta segments and 13 reverse primers for TCR Jbeta segments was used in the multiplex PCR. TCRdb took over this immuneACCESS table, retaining in-frame rearrangements with V and J assigned. Such tables are incomplete; in checked studies, under half of the missing clones stem from an unresolved V gene, and the remainder is unexplained. The sample profile shows fewer than 65,000 clones; roughly 77% of them were found once. About 3.3% of the sample rests with the top ten. Source material: PBMCs. The receptors here all came from a woman aged 40 to 55 in good health and CMV-seropositive.

The sample holds a few counts of this clone. CDR3 sequence reads: CASSSWTDGKPQHF. The CDR3, as DNA: TGTGCCAGCAGCTCTTGGACAGACGGGAAGCCCCAGCATTTT. The rearrangement joins TRBV7-9 to TRBJ1-5; a possible D gene is TRBD1 (6 bases). CDR3 length: 14 amino acids. Germline V gives CDR1 SEHNR, CDR2 FQNEAQ (reference sequence). Trimming removed 4 bases at V and 8 bases at J, with 15 bases between.

This chain uses TRBV7-2 with TRBJ1-5; 7 positions agree with TRBD1. In germline, CDR1 is SGHTA, CDR2 FQGNSA. The CDR3 has 14 amino acids. Losses at the gene ends were 5 bases for V and 3 bases for J; bases not matched to a gene: 4. The CDR3, as DNA: TGTGCCAGCAGCCCGGGACAGCTCAATCAGCCCCAGCATTTT. Translating gives CASSPGQLNQPQHF. The full variable domain, in which reference TRBV7-2 and TRBJ1-5 provide the parts outside the CDR3, is GAGVSQSPSNKVTEKGKDVELRCDPISGHTALYWYRQSLGQGLEFLIYFQGNSAPDKSGLPSDRFSAERTGGSVSTLTIQRTQQEDSAVYLCASSPGQLNQPQHFGDGTRLSIL.

The chain uses TRBV5-1 and TRBJ2-1; D possibly corresponds to TRBD2 (6 bases). The CDR3 sequence is 18 residues long. Germline assignment: CDR1 SGHRS and CDR2 YFSETQ. Trimming took off 2 bases at V and 7 bases at J, with 25 bases between the two ends. The CDR3 region has the DNA TGCGCCAGCAGCTTCCGGGCGGGGTTTTCGTTTTCGGGAAATGAGCAGTTCTTC. Protein: CASSFRAGFSFSGNEQFF.

In its sample, this clone was seen once. V is TRBV19 and J is TRBJ2-7; 7 nucleotides align to TRBD2. This CDR3 has 14 residues. V trimming: 3 bases; J trimming: 5 bases; junction bases outside the gene matches: 7. Per the germline V gene, CDR1 is LNHDA and CDR2 is SQIVND (reference sequence). In nucleotides, the CDR3 is TGTGCCAGTAGTATCCCGGGAGGCAGGGACGAGCAGTACTTC. It codes for CASSIPGGRDEQYF.

The chain recombines TRBV7-2 with TRBJ1-2; TRBD1 aligns across 7 bases. J lost 8 bases, V lost 5 bases, and 11 bases had no gene match. This CDR3 region has 14 residues. Germline V lookup: CDR1 SGHTA, CDR2 FQGNSA. The CDR3 DNA follows: TGTGCCAGCAGCCTCTTCAGGGGGGCCGGCGGCTACACCTTC. Translating gives CASSLFRGAGGYTF. The variable domain in full, with the rest retrieved from reference TRBV7-2 and TRBJ1-2, is GAGVSQSPSNKVTEKGKDVELRCDPISGHTALYWYRQSLGQGLEFLIYFQGNSAPDKSGLPSDRFSAERTGGSVSTLTIQRTQQEDSAVYLCASSLFRGAGGYTFGSGTRLTVV.

The chain links TRBV2 to TRBJ1-2, with 7 bases fitting TRBD1. Trimming took 4 bases from V and 5 from J; bases not matched to a gene: 10. This CDR3 comprises 15 residues. Looked up from germline, CDR1 is SNHLY and CDR2 is FYNNEI. The CDR3 bases are TGTGCCAGCAGTGTCTTGGGACAGTCTCTATATGGCTACACCTTC. Translating gives CASSVLGQSLYGYTF.

The rearrangement joins TRBV30 to TRBJ2-7; 7 positions agree with TRBD1. This CDR3 has 15 residues. With 0 bases clipped from V and 5 bases from J, the junction kept 10 bases outside the gene matches. The V gene's germline CDR1 is GTSNPN and CDR2 SVGIG (reference sequence). The CDR3 coding sequence is TGTGCCTGGAGTGTGTACCCGGGACAGAAGAACGAGCAGTACTTC. Translation gives CAWSVYPGQKNEQYF.

V is TRBV14 and J is TRBJ1-5, with 8 bases fitting TRBD1. The CDR3 is 18 amino acids. The trim removed 0 bases at V and 1 base at J, leaving 8 bases unmatched. CDR1 is SGHDN and CDR2 is FVKESK in the germline V gene. CDR3 nucleotide sequence: TGTGCCAGCAGCCAAGATCTTAAGGACAGGGTAAGCAATCAGCCCCAGCATTTT. It yields the protein CASSQDLKDRVSNQPQHF. Combining the CDR3 with reference TRBV14 and TRBJ1-5 gives the whole variable domain EAGVTQFPSHSVIEKGQTVTLRCDPISGHDNLYWYRRVMGKEIKFLLHFVKESKQDESGMPNNRFLAERTGGTYSTLKVQPAELEDSGVYFCASSQDLKDRVSNQPQHFGDGTRLSIL.

The chain recombines TRBV15 with TRBJ1-5; possibly TRBD1 for D (5 bases). Germline CDR1 is LNHNV and CDR2 is YYDKDF (reference sequence). The CDR3 contains 12 residues. The V and J ends lost 8 bases and 3 bases respectively, with 8 bases between them. CDR3 bases: TGTGCCACCGGGGCAGCCAATCAGCCCCAGCATTTT. Residues: CATGAANQPQHF.

This chain links TRBV12-5 with TRBJ1-2, with D maybe TRBD1 (5 bases). The CDR3 spans 15 residues. Trimming removed 3 bases from V and 6 bases from J, with 17 bases in between. Germline values: CDR1 LGHNT, CDR2 FRNRAP. The DNA of the CDR3 is TGTGCTAGTGGTTTAACCCCCTTAGGGGCGAATGGCTACACCTTC. This encodes CASGLTPLGANGYTF.

J is TRBJ1-6 and V is TRBV7-9; D remains ambiguous. Germline V gene sequence: CDR1 SEHNR, CDR2 FQNEAQ (reference sequence). This CDR3 has 15 amino acids. V lost 2 bases and J 4 bases, leaving 9 bases between the germline ends. The CDR3 nucleotides are TGTGCCAGCAGCTTAACATCGGGTTATAATTCACCCCTCCACTTT. Amino acids: CASSLTSGYNSPLHF.

The gene calls are TRBV6-1 and TRBJ2-3; D perhaps matches TRBD1 (5 bases). The V end was cut by 1 base, the J end by 3 bases, with 8 bases between. CDR3 length: 14 amino acids. CDR1 and CDR2 from the germline V gene are MNHNS and SASEGT. CDR3: CASSEGGATDTQYF. The CDR3, as DNA: TGTGCCAGCAGTGAAGGGGGCGCGACAGATACGCAGTATTTT.